This TCR beta chain appears in the sequencing data of a study of cytomegalovirus exposure and HLA in healthy donors. The study's findings and limits: Accurate prediction of most subjects' HLA-A and HLA-B alleles from TCR beta sequences was reported. In a later analysis, TCR association rates varied by HLA locus: DRB1 most, HLA-C fewest.

Notes on this clone: Its antigen is currently unknown.

Amplification used 60 Vbeta primers and 13 Jbeta primers. The table came from immunoSEQ multiplex PCR; TCRdb's copy has only in-frame clones and leaves some out. The sample lists roughly 100,000 clones, around 75% occurring once. V lost 0 bases and J 6 bases, leaving 10 bases between the germline ends. There are 14 residues in the CDR3. Germline CDR1 MGHRA, CDR2 YSYEKL. Healthy bone marrow donors made up the donors. Specimen: PBMCs. The chain uses TRBV4-1 and TRBJ2-3; D gene uncertain. The receptor was derived from a man in his forties in good health and CMV-seronegative. CDR3 sequence (DNA): TGCGCCAGCAGCCAAGAGTCTAGTCGGGATACGCAGTATTTT. Residues: CASSQESSRDTQYF.